The 16 T cell receptor beta chains listed next were all sequenced from one sample in a study of T cells in Graves' hyperthyroidism and ophthalmopathy. The investigators amplified TCR beta CDR3 regions from RNA transcripts. The primer set for the first-round RT-PCR of the TCR CDR3 was HTBI. In TCRdb, the multiplex PCR reads were re-called with MiXCR into one record per CDR3 protein. The sample yields hundreds of thousands of distinct CDR3 sequences, approximately 15% seen once. The sample consisted of blood. The receptors were sampled from a woman aged 25 to 39 with Graves' hyperthyroidism.

The V call is TRBV15, the J call TRBJ2-4; TRBD2 matches 8 bases. The V gene's germline CDR1 is LNHNV and CDR2 YYDKDF (reference sequence). This CDR3 is built from 13 residues. V shed 2 bases, J shed 9 bases, and the junction held 3 bases outside the gene matches. The CDR3 loop reads CATSRPAGGIQYF. CDR3 sequence (DNA): TGTGCCACCAGCAGACCCGCGGGGGGCATTCAGTACTTC.

This clonotype was detected only once. The chain is built from TRBV2 and TRBJ1-3; D is unresolved. The CDR3 length is 15 residues. V was cut by 3 bases and J by 5 bases, with 14 bases left in between. From germline, CDR1 is SNHLY and CDR2 FYNNEI. The CDR3 is CASSDGSEDRNTIYF. The CDR3 DNA is TGTGCCAGCAGTGATGGCTCGGAGGATAGAAACACCATATATTTT. Full variable domain (missing parts from reference TRBV2 and TRBJ1-3): EPEVTQTPSHQVTQMGQEVILRCVPISNHLYFYWYRQILGQKVEFLVSFYNNEISEKSEIFDDQFSVERPDGSNFTLKIRSTKLEDSAMYFCASSDGSEDRNTIYFGEGSWLTVV.

This chain joins TRBV20-1 and TRBJ2-5; D may be TRBD2 (5 bases). V gave up 5 bases and J gave up 5 bases, with 15 bases separating them. From germline, CDR1 is DFQATT and CDR2 SNEGSKA (reference sequence). This CDR3 spans 13 amino acids. The CDR3 DNA is TGCAGTGCTGGAGGCGTGGGGAAGGAGACCCAGTACTTC. It encodes CSAGGVGKETQYF.

This rearrangement joins TRBV7-3 to TRBJ2-1; 10 bases map to TRBD1. Germline CDR1 reads SGHTA; CDR2 reads FQGTGA. V lost 5 bases and J lost 9; bases outside the gene matches: 10. The CDR3 has 15 amino acids. CDR3 coding DNA: TGTGCCAGCAGCCCCCGGGACAGGGGATCGGGTGAGCAGTTCTTC. It specifies CASSPRDRGSGEQFF.

The chain carries TRBV3-1 and TRBJ2-1; a possible D gene is TRBD2 (5 bases). V was pared by 0 bases and J by 3 bases, with 9 bases between. The CDR3 is 15 residues long. Germline V gene lookup returns CDR1 LGHDT and CDR2 YNNKEL (reference sequence). The CDR3 sequence: CASSQDGGSYNEQFF. CDR3 nucleotide sequence: TGTGCCAGCAGCCAAGATGGAGGCAGCTACAATGAGCAGTTCTTC.

CDR3 residues: CASSVGGGLAGETQYF. The CDR3 DNA is TGTGCCAGCAGCGTTGGGGGGGGACTAGCGGGAGAGACCCAGTACTTC. V usage is TRBV9 and J usage is TRBJ2-5; 12 bases agree with TRBD2. After removal of 2 bases from V and 4 bases from J, the junction contained 6 bases not matched to a gene. The V gene's germline CDR1 is SGDLS and CDR2 YYNGEE. The CDR3 length is 16 residues. Looking up the rest from reference TRBV9 and TRBJ2-5 gives the full variable domain: DSGVTQTPKHLITATGQRVTLRCSPRSGDLSVYWYQQSLDQGLQFLIQYYNGEERAKGNILERFSAQQFPDLHSELNLSSLELGDSALYFCASSVGGGLAGETQYFGPGTRLLVL.

This clonotype appeared many times. The rearrangement uses TRBV12-3 or TRBV12-4 and TRBJ2-3; no clear D. The ends were cut back, 6 bases at V and 4 bases at J, with 20 bases in the middle. The CDR3 sequence is 16 residues long. The CDR3 spells CASSHTVGVLADTQYF. DNA for the CDR3: TGTGCCAGCAGCCATACGGTCGGAGTGTTGGCAGATACGCAGTATTTT.

This clonotype turned up a few times. This chain links TRBV7-2 with TRBJ2-1; TRBD2 matches 11 bases. V lost 4 bases, J lost 15 bases, and 2 bases stayed unmatched. Germline V gene data show CDR1 as SGHTA and CDR2 as FQGNSA. The CDR3 consists of 11 residues. The CDR3 spells CASSSGLAGFF. The CDR3 DNA follows: TGTGCCAGCAGCTCTGGACTAGCGGGGTTCTTC.

This clonotype was seen many times. This chain links TRBV30 with TRBJ2-1; 7 bases are a match to TRBD2. CDR1 and CDR2 (germline): GTSNPN, SVGIG (reference sequence). Trimming at V came to 0 bases and at J to 7 bases, leaving 9 bases not matched to a gene. The CDR3 spans 15 residues. The CDR3: CAWSVRAGAGNEQFF. DNA of the CDR3: TGTGCCTGGAGTGTACGGGCGGGAGCAGGGAATGAGCAGTTCTTC.

A few counts support this clonotype. The rearrangement joins TRBV3-1 to TRBJ2-5, with 7 bases fitting TRBD2. Per the germline V gene, CDR1 is LGHDT and CDR2 is YNNKEL (reference sequence). The CDR3 consists of 14 residues. V shed 4 bases, J shed 5 bases, and the junction held 7 bases outside the gene matches. In DNA form, the CDR3 reads TGTGCCAGCAGCCTTAAGACTAGCCGGGAGACCCAGTACTTC. It yields the protein CASSLKTSRETQYF.

This chain connects TRBV14 to TRBJ1-6; no firm D call. CDR1 SGHDN and CDR2 FVKESK come from the germline V gene. This CDR3 is 17 amino acids long. Trimming cost V 7 bases and J 5 bases, with 21 bases left between them. The CDR3 sequence: CASTPGRIRSNNSPLHF. The CDR3 nucleotides read TGTGCCAGCACCCCAGGACGGATTCGATCTAATAATTCACCCCTCCACTTT.

The rearrangement joins TRBV28 to TRBJ2-3; 9 nucleotides align to TRBD1. The trim removed 6 bases at V and 0 bases at J, leaving 10 bases unmatched. Looked up from germline, CDR1 is MDHEN and CDR2 is SYDVKM. The CDR3 runs to 17 residues. The CDR3 spells CASSSTTGGTSTDTQYF. As DNA, the CDR3 is TGTGCCAGCAGCTCAACCACAGGGGGCACTAGCACAGATACGCAGTATTTT. The variable domain in full, with the rest retrieved from reference TRBV28 and TRBJ2-3, is DVKVTQSSRYLVKRTGEKVFLECVQDMDHENMFWYRQDPGLGLRLIYFSYDVKMKEKGDIPEGYSVSREKKERFSLILESASTNQTSMYLCASSSTTGGTSTDTQYFGPGTRLTVL.

The chain employs TRBV6-1 and TRBJ2-3, with D possibly being TRBD1 (6 bases). The V gene's germline CDR1 is MNHNS and CDR2 SASEGT. This CDR3 region has 15 residues. V lost 4 bases, J lost 0 bases, and 11 bases lay in between. CDR3 residues: CASSVLDSSTDTQYF. For the CDR3, the DNA is TGTGCCAGCAGTGTATTGGACAGTAGCACAGATACGCAGTATTTT.

Judged by abundance, this clonotype is medium-sized. The CDR3 region has the DNA TGTGCCAGCACCGGACAGGGGCTTGGCTACACCTTC. It encodes CASTGQGLGYTF. The gene calls are TRBV28 and TRBJ1-2, with 9 bases identical to TRBD1. V gave up 7 bases and J gave up 7 bases; unmatched junction bases: 4. The germline gives CDR1 MDHEN, CDR2 SYDVKM. The CDR3 is 12 residues long.

The V gene is TRBV6-1, the J gene TRBJ1-5; 7 bases agree with TRBD1. The CDR3 covers 16 residues. Germline-derived CDR1 and CDR2 are MNHNS and SASEGT. After removal of 6 bases from V and 6 bases from J, the junction contained 14 bases not matched to a gene. The CDR3 region has the DNA TGTGCCAGCAGCCCCCCCAGGACAGGTCCGGTTCAGCCCCAGCATTTT. Amino acids: CASSPPRTGPVQPQHF.

The chain is built from TRBV9 and TRBJ1-5; D is ambiguous. The V gene lost 0 bases and the J gene lost 6 bases, with 7 bases spanning the gap. The CDR3 sequence is 13 residues long. Germline loops: CDR1 SGDLS, CDR2 YYNGEE. CDR3 DNA sequence: TGTGCCAGCAGCGTAGGGGAGAGTCAGCCCCAGCATTTT. It encodes CASSVGESQPQHF.